The present T cell receptor (beta chain) was sequenced within a study of beta chain features in type 1 diabetes. Study-wide background: What patients shared with healthy donors was a similar profile of age, gender and cell yields. The study, taken as a whole, reports: Researchers report that Type 1 diabetes patients had moderately but significantly shorter TCRB CDR3s across all four CD4+ subsets. Sequencing from cDNA could over-represent high-TCR-expressing cells.

Looked up from germline, CDR1 is SGHTA and CDR2 is FQGNSA. This CDR3 is built from 13 residues. V was pared by 1 base and J by 13 bases, with 14 bases between. What was sequenced were expressed TCRB transcripts, since all of the isolated RNA had been reverse transcribed. Produced via immunoSEQ multiplex PCR; TCRdb's table is partial and in-frame only. The sample shows just under 150,000 clones, approximately 13% of them seen only once. Only a few counts were recorded for this clone. Its specificity is not known. This sequence originates from a young man with type 1 diabetes. The V gene is TRBV7-2, the J gene TRBJ2-1; perhaps TRBD1 as D (5 bases). Sample: central memory CD4+ T cells from blood. CDR3 nucleotide sequence: TGTGCCAGCAGCTTAGGAGAACAGGTGGGTCAGTTCTTC. Protein product: CASSLGEQVGQFF.